This T cell receptor beta chain is drawn from a study of shared clonotypes between healthy human individuals (dated by TCRdb to 2020 to 2022). Background for the entire study: A few men and a couple of women, aged 18 to 49 years, made up the cohort. The study deeply sequenced blood TCR repertoires of 5 or 6 healthy adults to estimate repertoire size and the extent of clonotype sharing between individuals. Each donor's leukapheresis produced roughly between about 0.85 and 10 billion PBMCs. Libraries were prepared and TCR repertoires were sequenced by different laboratories using diverse techniques, in order to increase sequencing depth and limit assay-specific biases. For each donor, CD4 naive and CD4 memory were each run on three plates, CD8 naive on two plates, and CD8 memory on one plate.

On the study overall, not on this receptor specifically: Sampling was restricted to blood, and TCR repertoires in tissues likely differ from the TCR repertoires found in blood. Compared with non-shared clonotypes, clonotypes shared by all four sorted-subset donors had higher generation probabilities. Rarefaction of sorted-subset datasets indicated incomplete sequencing despite the large sequencing depth. Estimated clonotype richness was generally larger for naive than for memory subsets. Based on pairwise subsampling, the degree of clonotype sharing among donors was expected to be affected by sequencing depth. Across a few donors, about 5.2% of naive CD4, around 3.5% of naive CD8, roughly 2.3% of memory CD4, and about 0.44% of memory CD8 clonotypes were shared. Because the study included a small number of donors, the genetic and exposure-history diversity represented was limited.

TCR CDR3 regions were amplified from genomic DNA by multiplex PCR using the deep immunoSEQ assay. For each cell subset, the extracted genomic DNA was distributed evenly across all wells of several immunoSEQ 96-well plates, and each plate served as one replicate. For sorted subsets, roughly 200 ng of genomic DNA, equivalent to about 30,000 T cell genomes, went into each replicate PCR. Purified libraries were measured with a Qubit 3.0 fluorometer, size-checked on a Bioanalyzer 2100, and measured again with the KAPA Library Quantification kit. Every immunoSEQ 96-well plate was sequenced on a separate single-read 150-cycle Illumina NextSeq 550 flow cell. The study's processing was this. Because the immunoSEQ output included only junctional sequences and no quality scores, the filtering could not be the same as the filtering used for full-length reads. To assign V/J genes and CDR3, sequences were annotated against IMGT germline references using PyIR, a Python wrapper for IgBLAST v1.9. Reads with weak V/J assignments (E-value above 1e-6), missing CDR3, stop codons, out-of-frame junctions, or ambiguous translated residues were removed. V3J clonotypes were defined as sequences sharing an identical inferred V gene, J gene, and CDR3 amino acid sequence. Percentage overlap between repertoires was computed as shared unique clonotypes divided by the size of the smaller repertoire. RTK rarefaction, the Chao1 estimator, and Recon v2.1 estimates of unobserved clonotypes were used to assess repertoire richness. For all TCRbeta clonotypes obtained by the gDNA method from a handful of donors, generation probabilities were computed with OLGA. TCRdb carries this immuneACCESS record with in-frame sequences only. Its versions omit some clonotypes, under half of them owing to an unresolved V gene in the studies checked, with the rest unexplained. The V and J calls and clone size come from that table; D and trimming were worked out from the DNA. Within this sample are about 2.2 million clones, with roughly 93% of them counted one time only. The leading ten clones occupy about 1.6% of the sample.

V is trimmed back by 0 bases and J by 7 bases, and the junction contains 7 bases that no gene match accounts for. Taken from cysteine to phenylalanine, the CDR3 has 16 residues. Of the read, only the CDR3 DNA is kept; its 48 bases are in frame from base 1. The germline V gene sets CDR1 to LGHNA and CDR2 to YNFKEQ. Of note for this clone: Its cognate antigen has yet to be identified. Within one base of it there is no much larger clone, and no base qualities were kept.

CD8 naive samples were CD45RO-negative cells positively selected for CCR7, giving a CD45RA+CCR7+ population that excluded TemRA cells. The donors were healthy, HIV-negative adults with no recently reported acute infections or vaccinations. Only Caucasian adults living in Nashville, Tennessee, USA were represented among the donors. Blood was obtained by leukapheresis, after which PBMCs were separated by Ficoll-Histopaque density gradient centrifugation and cryopreserved in liquid nitrogen vapor phase. Analytical flow cytometry was used to check the purity and quantity of each magnetically sorted T cell population. Genomic DNA was isolated from every sorted fraction and measured by UV absorbance on a Nanodrop 2000c.

The chain joins TRBV4-2 to TRBJ2-5; the junction holds 11 bases that match TRBD2. Material: naive CD8+ T cells from PBMCs. In the paper's terms, the cell subset or site label means: CD45RA+CCR7+. The receptor was isolated from a young man in good health. Some clones in this sample may be carry-over from other donors' samples. CDR3 loop: CASSQDSSGRAGTQYF. DNA sequence: TGTGCCAGCAGCCAAGATAGTAGCGGGAGGGCAGGGACCCAGTACTTC.